This T cell receptor beta chain was recorded in a study of early T cells in non-severe SARS-CoV-2 infection (dated by TCRdb to 2020 to 2023). For the wider study: TCR sequencing used bulk RNA from unsorted whole blood, so alpha and beta chains could not be paired.

V loses 3 bases of germline sequence and J loses 4 bases, and the interval between the two ends is 13 bases. Based on the germline V gene, the CDR1 and CDR2 sequences are SGDLS and YYNGEE. The CDR3 goes from the cysteine to the phenylalanine over 14 residues. The entry retains the CDR3 DNA only, 42 bases that are in frame from base 1. The library relied on 5' RACE. Sequencing used a NextSeq 500. To correct for sequencing error and PCR bias, the TCR library protocol tagged individual cDNA molecules with unique molecular identifiers. Sequencing covered both TCR alpha and beta chains, and within each sample the abundances of alpha and beta sequences were tightly co-correlated. The published analysis was carried out like this. Decombinator V4 was used to annotate the V gene, J gene and CDR3 of the TCR sequences. TCRs were defined as expanded if a significant change between any two time points was detected under a Poisson model with p below 0.0001. TCR abundances were normalised to the total number of TCRs sequenced per sample and expressed as counts per million. TRAV1-2 paired with TRAJ12, TRAJ20 or TRAJ33 defined MAIT TCRs, while TRAV10 paired with TRAJ18 defined iNKT TCRs. A search of VDJdb, accessed on 1 November 2021, was run for TCRs annotated to CMV, EBV and SARS-CoV-2, with TCRs annotated for multiple antigens excluded. Using fastp at Q25 and MiXCR, TCRdb reprocessed the public reads and kept productive beta chains. Each CDR3 protein appears once, grouped with its most common genes and DNA. TCRdb's processing, not the authors', yielded these V and J calls. This sample gives fewer than 80,000 distinct CDR3 sequences in total; about 10% of them show up just once. In total, the top ten clones hold roughly 13% of the sample.

Set within a cohort of healthcare workers in London, UK, this nested case-control study involved weekly PCR testing of nasopharyngeal swabs along with blood sampling. Healthcare workers were enrolled in the week of the UK lockdown, from 23 to 31 March 2020, and were followed every week for up to roughly 15 weeks. This clonotype has just a few counts. There is no known antigen for this receptor. Nothing much larger sits one base from this clone, and base qualities are not available. Findings and caveats that apply to the study as a whole: Matching against VDJdb was skewed toward anti-spike CD8 responses, likely underestimated virus-specific expansions, and missed private and CD4 specificities.

The specimen comprised whole blood, sampled at baseline. This receptor was taken from an adult who was a healthcare worker with PCR-confirmed SARS-CoV-2 infection or an uninfected control (not recorded which). The rearrangement combines TRBV9 with TRBJ1-1; no D segment can be confidently identified. The encoded CDR3 is CASSAVFEGTEAFF. In nucleotide form, the sequence is TGTGCCAGCAGCGCCGTCTTCGAGGGCACTGAAGCTTTCTTT.